These 16 T cell receptor beta chains were sequenced from one sample in a study of T cell responses to AZD1222 COVID-19 vaccine. Clones were sequenced by immunoSEQ multiplex PCR, and TCRdb holds only the in-frame ones, with some missing. The table lists tens of thousands of clones, around 90% of them singletons. The specimen was peripheral blood, collected on day 0 of AZD1222 vaccination. These receptors were obtained from an adult in good health.

V and J are TRBV28 and TRBJ1-4; D may be TRBD1 (5 bases). Germline CDR1 MDHEN, CDR2 SYDVKM. The CDR3 is 13 residues long. Trimming took off 7 bases at V and 10 bases at J, with 16 bases between the two ends. The CDR3 region is CASIPGQGGKLFF. DNA of the CDR3: TGTGCCAGCATCCCAGGGCAGGGCGGAAAACTGTTTTTT.

The rearrangement links TRBV4-1 to TRBJ2-7; a weak D match, TRBD1 (6 bases). In germline, CDR1 is MGHRA, CDR2 YSYEKL. V was pared by 3 bases and J by 1 base, with 7 bases between. The CDR3 has 13 amino acids. The DNA for the CDR3 is TGCGCCAGCAGCCAGGACAGTTCCTACGAGCAGTACTTC. Its protein product is CASSQDSSYEQYF.

The chain joins TRBV30 to TRBJ1-1; D is undetermined. Trimming removed 0 bases from V and 5 bases from J, with 10 bases in between. CDR1 and CDR2 from the germline V gene are GTSNPN and SVGIG (reference sequence). The CDR3 covers 13 residues. The CDR3 region is CAWSVRAGTEAFF. For the CDR3, the DNA is TGTGCCTGGAGTGTACGCGCGGGGACTGAAGCTTTCTTT.

The chain combines TRBV3-1 (or the pseudogene TRBV3-2) with TRBJ2-1; 10 bases are shared with TRBD2. Per germline, CDR1 LGHDT and CDR2 YNNKEL (reference sequence). The CDR3 totals 15 residues. V lost 4 bases to trimming and J lost 7 bases; unmatched junction nucleotides: 7. This CDR3 is CASSLGPAGGNEQFF. The CDR3 nucleotides are TGTGCCAGCAGCCTAGGACCAGCGGGGGGGAATGAGCAGTTCTTC.

The V call is TRBV6-2 or TRBV6-3, the J call TRBJ2-7; 9 bases fit TRBD2. The length of the CDR3 is 16 residues. The germline V gene has CDR1 MNHEY and CDR2 SVGEGT. V lost 2 bases to trimming and J lost 3 bases; unmatched junction nucleotides: 8. As DNA, the CDR3 is TGTGCCAGCAGTTACGCTAGCGGGGCGGAAAACTACGAGCAGTACTTC. Translated: CASSYASGAENYEQYF.

The chain joins TRBV4-3 to TRBJ2-7, with TRBD1 as a possible D gene (5 bases). The length of the CDR3 is 15 residues. V lost 1 base and J lost 5, with 15 bases in between. The germline V gene encodes CDR1 LGHNA and CDR2 YSLEER. CDR3 amino acids: CASSQALAGSDEQYF. CDR3 sequence (DNA): TGCGCCAGCAGCCAAGCCCTGGCAGGGTCCGACGAGCAGTACTTC.

The chain recombines TRBV6-1 with TRBJ1-3; no clear D gene. Germline V gives CDR1 MNHNS, CDR2 SASEGT. V was trimmed by 4 bases and J by 0 bases, leaving 13 bases between them. This CDR3 is 16 amino acids long. In nucleotides, the CDR3 is TGTGCCAGCAGTGTACGCGACGCCTCCTCTGGAAACACCATATATTTT. It is translated as CASSVRDASSGNTIYF.

The chain recombines TRBV5-6 with TRBJ1-5; D call uncertain. The CDR3 consists of 13 residues. Germline assignment: CDR1 SGHDT and CDR2 YYEEEE. The V and J ends lost 0 bases and 4 bases respectively, with 5 bases between them. For the CDR3, the DNA is TGTGCCAGCAGCTTGGACAGAAATCAGCCCCAGCATTTT. Translating gives CASSLDRNQPQHF.

CDR3 sequence reads: CASRSTGPSEAFF. CDR3 sequence (DNA): TGTGCCAGCCGTTCGACAGGGCCGTCTGAAGCTTTCTTT. The V gene is TRBV12-3 or TRBV12-4, the J gene TRBJ1-1, with TRBD1 identical over 7 bases. The ends lost 8 bases at V and 6 bases at J; junction bases unmatched: 9. CDR3 length equals 13 residues.

This clone was recorded only once. The chain links TRBV4-1 to TRBJ1-1; D remains unclear. Looked up from germline, CDR1 is MGHRA and CDR2 is YSYEKL. With 4 bases removed from V and 4 bases from J, the gap between germline ends came to 13 bases. The CDR3 length is 14 residues. Here the CDR3 DNA reads TGCGCCAGCAGCCGCGTCCTGACGGGCACTGAAGCTTTCTTT. Its protein is CASSRVLTGTEAFF.

This clone was seen just once. This chain connects TRBV18 to TRBJ2-7; 7 bases match TRBD1. Per the germline V gene, CDR1 is KGHSH and CDR2 is LQKENI. This CDR3 is 15 amino acids long. The J segment lost 0 bases and the V segment lost 6 bases, leaving 8 bases of the junction unmatched. DNA for the CDR3: TGTGCCAGCTCTCAACCGGGACAGTCCTCCTACGAGCAGTACTTC. The encoded protein is CASSQPGQSSYEQYF.

This rearrangement joins TRBV2 to TRBJ1-3; D remains ambiguous. The CDR3 is 15 residues long. With 5 bases removed from V and 8 bases from J, the gap between germline ends came to 19 bases. Germline V lookup: CDR1 SNHLY, CDR2 FYNNEI. The CDR3: CASSPEGLLGHTIYF. CDR3 nucleotides: TGTGCCAGCAGTCCAGAGGGTCTCCTAGGTCACACCATATATTTT.

This clone has a single count. The chain combines TRBV6-2 or TRBV6-3 with TRBJ1-5; D not certain. CDR1 and CDR2 from the germline V gene are MNHEY and SVGEGT. The CDR3 totals 16 residues. The ends were cut back, 6 bases at V and 0 bases at J, with 15 bases in the middle. The CDR3, as DNA: TGTGCCAGCAGCACTCGGGCCCTCAATAGCAATCAGCCCCAGCATTTT. It yields the protein CASSTRALNSNQPQHF.

V and J are TRBV3-1 (or the pseudogene TRBV3-2) and TRBJ2-1; TRBD2 matches 14 bases. Unmatched junction bases numbered 7, after V lost 1 base and J lost 8 bases. CDR3 length equals 17 residues. The V gene's germline CDR1 is LGHDT and CDR2 YNNKEL (reference sequence). The CDR3 DNA reads TGTGCCAGCAGCCAAGGAAGGACTAGCGGGGGGTGGGATGAGCAGTTCTTC. It encodes CASSQGRTSGGWDEQFF.

The rearrangement joins TRBV7-3 to TRBJ2-1; perhaps TRBD1 as D (6 bases). The V end lost 2 bases, the J end lost 8 bases, and 16 bases lay between the germline ends. Germline V CDR1 and CDR2: SGHTA, FQGTGA. The CDR3 length is 15 residues. Written as DNA, the CDR3 is TGTGCCAGCAGCTTAGGGGGCAGGGGCGGCGATGAGCAGTTCTTC. As protein: CASSLGGRGGDEQFF.

This chain joins TRBV4-3 and TRBJ1-5; D remains ambiguous. The V gene lost 0 bases and the J gene lost 0 bases, with 12 bases spanning the gap. The CDR3 length is 17 residues. Germline CDR1 LGHNA, CDR2 YSLEER. The CDR3 coding sequence is TGCGCCAGCAGCCAAGATTATCAACCGTATAGCAATCAGCCCCAGCATTTT. Translated: CASSQDYQPYSNQPQHF.